Detailed here is one TCR beta chain. Its antigen specificity is not known. These data originate in a study of cytomegalovirus exposure and HLA in healthy donors (TCRdb year 2017). In terms of the full investigation: An earlier analysis of some 600 of the donors reported 250 to 350 Gb of sequence data and 95 million to 130 million unique TCR beta sequences obtained from roughly 170 million T cells. Around 320 gigabases of sequencing data and approximately 85 million unique TCR sequences were included in an early release covering over 600 HLA-typed donors. The genetic ancestry cluster associated with self-reported Caucasian donors included about four fifths of the roughly 400 genotyped donors. The aim of the study was to test whether cataloging public T cell receptors could identify signatures of past pathogen exposure. Using immunosequencing, the study profiled T cell repertoires from about 610 subjects and related those repertoires to cytomegalovirus serostatus. A separate validation cohort of 100 to 150 different subjects was used in addition to the 666-subject first cohort. To predict cytomegalovirus infection status, the study brought together high-throughput TCR immunosequencing, statistical association of individual TCRs with disease status, and machine learning. A later analysis re-analyzed previously published TCR beta repertoires from approximately 700 donors and added high-resolution HLA genotyping to study TCR occurrence patterns. Rather than using new phenotypic data, the later analysis identified candidate immune exposures from TCR beta sequences and from how often those sequences occurred across donors. An earlier analysis of around 640 of the donors used high-throughput TCR beta sequencing to judge whether each TCR beta V gene segment behaved as functional or pseudogenic. Donor age, sex, ethnicity and CMV serostatus were compiled together with the repertoire data. A later genetic analysis used genome-wide SNP genotypes for about 60% of the roughly 670 donors, treating that subset as a discovery cohort. All discovery cohort repertoires had been generated on a single sequencing platform. HLA typing covered class I and class II loci at four-digit resolution. Typing coverage differed by locus: A, B, C, DRB1 and DQB1 were typed in about 620-640 donors, DQA1 in approximately 520, DPA1 in 600 to 610, and DPB1 in 450 to 480. Because of strong linkage in the cohort, roughly five DR-DQ haplotypes were treated as single units for association and clustering. Among some 410 genotyped donors of the cohort, an average of roughly 230,000 unique TCR beta nucleotide sequences was sequenced per donor, of which roughly 17% were non-productive. What the authors observed across the whole study: A further reported finding was that TCR beta sequences accurately predicted the HLA-A and HLA-B alleles for most subjects in the first cohort. A cluster of highly shared sequence variants was judged likely to be a technical artifact of the sequencing pipeline. Because the 87-base-pair reads could not distinguish some IMGT-functional V segments, including TRBV6-2 and TRBV6-3, those segments were excluded. Cytomegalovirus status was reported to be diagnosed by the classifier with high specificity and sensitivity in both the original and validation cohorts. Several of the top co-occurrence clusters appeared to be linked to parvovirus B19, influenza, CMV and Epstein-Barr virus, according to a later analysis. Because counts were too low, about 18 rarely observed V segments, including chromosome 9 orphons, were excluded from the earlier analysis of some 590 of the donors. In a later analysis, 16,951 TCR beta sequences were associated with specific HLA alleles at a false discovery rate of 0.05. In this cohort, only TCR beta chains were sequenced, and detectable features were limited by the absence of alpha or paired-chain data. In a later genetic analysis, fewer N-insertions in productive TCRs were reported among donors in an Asian-associated ancestry cluster than the roughly 710-donor mean. V-gene and J-gene trimming of TCR beta chains was associated with a missense DCLRE1C variant in a later genetic analysis, and the association was replicated in an independent cohort. In an earlier analysis of approximately 590 of the donors, most TCR beta V segments appeared in productive rearrangements about 87% or about 30% of the time, broadly matching IMGT annotations. Immune exposure information for the cohort was limited to CMV serostatus. According to a later analysis, most CMV-associated TCR beta chains appeared to be HLA-restricted, and the HLA associations seemed to be driven largely by CMV exposure. According to the authors, the approach could potentially be generalized to other disease states and immunological phenotypes. Roughly uniform sequencing depth across donors was assumed in presence/absence analyses, although this assumption may not hold. Correlated functional status among segregating V segments might be attributable to linkage disequilibrium, but an unknown experimental factor could not be ruled out. In a later analysis, HLA-associated TCR beta chains were found to be more clonally expanded and to have lower generation probabilities than equally common non-associated chains. In vitro tests confirmed that a few of the cytomegalovirus-associated TCR beta chains recognize cytomegalovirus antigens. When HLA alleles, especially DR and DQ, strongly co-occurred, TCR associations were difficult to assign to individual alleles. Because HLA typing was unavailable for some donors at each locus, only the typed subset was used in association tests. Most TCR sequences were seen in very few donors, while some public TCRs were found in many individuals. A total of fewer than 200 TCR beta chains were listed by the study as associated with cytomegalovirus. A later analysis found that TCR association rates varied across HLA loci, with DRB1 alleles showing the most associated TCRs and HLA-C alleles the fewest.

The cohort was made up of about 610 healthy bone marrow donors. At the time of sampling, all cohort members were nominally healthy, though unrecorded immune exposures were likely present. The donor tested CMV seronegative, placing the donor among the 350 or so seronegative members of the cohort. Each donor provided a peripheral blood sample, and peripheral blood mononuclear cells were used for TCR beta sequencing. The Qiagen DNeasy Blood Extraction Kit was used to extract genomic DNA from the blood cell samples. Germline trimming amounts to 6 bases on V and 3 bases on J, with 9 as the count of junction bases outside the gene matches. Including cysteine and phenylalanine, the CDR3 has 16 amino acids. Of the read, only the CDR3 DNA is kept; its 48 bases are in frame from base 1. According to the germline V gene (reference sequence), CDR1 reads MNHNY and CDR2 reads SVGAGI. Library preparation was by the immunoSEQ multiplex PCR assay. For the multiplex PCR, a mixture combining 60 forward primers for TCR Vbeta segments and 13 reverse primers for TCR Jbeta segments was used. A multiplex PCR assay on genomic DNA amplified the CDR3 region of rearranged TCR beta genes. Amplified TCR beta libraries were sequenced as 87-base-pair reads on the Illumina HiSeq System. Per the original workflow: A later analysis counted some 80 million unique TCR beta chains across the 666 repertoires, and roughly 11 million of these chains were shared by at least two donors. A nearest-neighbor algorithm error-corrected the raw reads and collapsed the reads into unique sequences, merging closely related sequences to remove PCR and sequencing errors. CDR3 sequences were aligned to IMGT reference sequences to assign V, D and J gene segments. For a sequence to be retained, a match of at least six nucleotides to both a V gene segment and a J gene segment was required. Rearrangements were called productive when the CDR3 lacked stop codons and stayed in frame with V and J; all others were non-productive. Following IMGT convention, CDR3 was defined as the stretch from the second conserved V-encoded cysteine up to the conserved J-encoded phenylalanine. The earlier analysis of about 610 of the donors excluded any sequence lacking an unambiguous match to a single V gene segment. An earlier analysis of about 590 of the donors classified V segments as functional when productive rearrangements were above 56.7% and as segregating when the standard deviation between donors was above 5%. A statistical classification framework was built for diagnosing cytomegalovirus status from the catalog of TCR beta chain sequences. V and J gene assignment, in a later analysis, came from comparing TCR nucleotide sequences with IMGT/GENE-DB human TR gene sequences. In a later analysis, CDR3 sequences and most-parsimonious VDJ recombination scenarios were assigned using the TCRdist pipeline. A later analysis defined each TCR beta chain by its CDR3 amino acid sequence plus V-gene family, and excluded reads lacking a unique V-gene family. In a later analysis, fewer than 600 highly shared, low-generation-probability nucleotide sequences were removed to address suspected cross-contamination and a sequencing artifact. In a later analysis, a clonal expansion index was calculated for each public chain from normalized within-repertoire ranks of inferred template counts. In a later analysis, generation probabilities were computed using a VDJ recombination model fitted to out-of-frame rearrangements, and the results were checked against IGoR. In a later analysis, TCR-TCR, TCR-HLA and TCR-CMV co-occurrence was scored with hypergeometric tests, and a repertoire-size bias correction was applied to TCR pairs. A later analysis estimated false discovery rates by permuting HLA or CMV assignments 20 times. A later analysis grouped co-occurring TCRs with DBSCAN, adding TCRdist sequence similarity when clustering within HLA-allele-positive subsets. Co-occurrence clustering excluded repertoires with fewer than 30,000 or more than 120,000 public chains, plus five with anomalous nucleotide sharing. TCRdb retrieved this table from immuneACCESS and kept in-frame rearrangements only. Not all clones are present; in checked studies, unresolved V genes account for under half, and no reason is known for the remainder. The V and J calls and clone size were taken over from that table, and D and trimming were inferred from the DNA. The sample's table covers approximately 140,000 clones. About 1.4% of the sample belongs to the ten largest clones.

This clonotype was sampled from a woman aged 40 to 50 in good health and CMV-seronegative. The sequence joins TRBV6-6 to TRBJ1-5; TRBD1 agrees with 9 junctional bases. The sequenced material came from PBMCs. This receptor has the CDR3 CASRTPDRGINQPQHF. Read as DNA, the sequence is TGTGCCAGCAGAACCCCGGACAGGGGAATCAATCAGCCCCAGCATTTT.